Each of the 15 T cell receptor beta chains below was sequenced from the same sample in a study of blood T cell repertoires in COVID-19. Only in-frame clones appear in the TCRdb table, and some are missing; sequencing was by immunoSEQ multiplex PCR. Among 30,000 to 40,000 clones, roughly 80% were seen once, and the ten largest hold around 15%. The specimen sequenced was peripheral blood. These receptors all come from a human donor in a cohort sampled during active COVID-19.

J is TRBJ1-2 and V is TRBV7-8, with D unresolved. V was shortened by 5 bases and J by 3 bases, with 16 bases between the two germline ends. The CDR3 runs 15 residues. Germline loops: CDR1 SGHVS, CDR2 FQNEAQ. The CDR3 region has the DNA TGTGCCAGCAGCCGCATCTTAGCCACGGACTATGGCTACACCTTC. The encoded protein is CASSRILATDYGYTF.

V and J are TRBV6-4 and TRBJ2-7; weak D call: TRBD1 (6 bases). Per the germline V gene, CDR1 is MRHNA and CDR2 is SNTAGT. The CDR3 has 13 residues. V gave up 5 bases and J gave up 4 bases, with 12 bases separating them. The CDR3 here is CASSLQTGYEQYF. In DNA form, the CDR3 reads TGTGCCAGCAGTCTACAAACAGGGTACGAGCAGTACTTC.

V usage is TRBV5-1 and J usage is TRBJ1-2; 7 bases map to TRBD1. V shed 4 bases and J 3 bases; nucleotides not matched to a gene: 15. CDR3 length: 17 amino acids. From germline, CDR1 is SGHRS and CDR2 YFSETQ. The CDR3 DNA is TGCGCCAGCAGCCCGGGGACAGCGTCGGATGAATACTATGGCTACACCTTC. Protein: CASSPGTASDEYYGYTF.

There are a few counts of this clone. This sequence joins TRBV18 and TRBJ2-7; 9 bases align to TRBD1. V shed 3 bases and J 0 bases; nucleotides not matched to a gene: 3. Germline lookup yields CDR1 KGHSH and CDR2 LQKENI. The CDR3 contains 15 residues. This chain's CDR3 is CASSPGDRDSYEQYF. The DNA for the CDR3 is TGTGCCAGCTCACCCGGGGACAGGGACTCCTACGAGCAGTACTTC.

The rearrangement links TRBV18 to TRBJ1-1, with D perhaps matching TRBD1 (5 bases). This CDR3 has 15 residues. Trimming removed 0 bases from V and 7 bases from J, with 15 bases in between. CDR1 and CDR2 from the germline V gene are KGHSH and LQKENI. In DNA form, the CDR3 reads TGTGCCAGCTCACCACCGGGGCGGACATACCTTGAAGCTTTCTTT. Translating it yields CASSPPGRTYLEAFF.

The chain employs TRBV9 and TRBJ2-5; D is possibly TRBD1 (5 bases). The CDR3 has 14 amino acids. Per germline, CDR1 SGDLS and CDR2 YYNGEE. V lost 4 bases to trimming and J lost 7 bases, with 17 bases between them. The CDR3 spells CASSPPGHTGTQYF. The DNA for the CDR3 is TGTGCCAGCAGCCCCCCGGGTCACACAGGGACCCAGTACTTC.

This clone was detected once. The chain employs TRBV7-9 and TRBJ2-7, with 10 nucleotides matching TRBD2. Germline lookup yields CDR1 SEHNR and CDR2 FQNEAQ (reference sequence). This CDR3 is built from 16 residues. The J segment lost 1 base and the V segment lost 5 bases, leaving 8 bases of the junction unmatched. The CDR3 nucleotides read TGTGCCAGCAGCCACAGACTAGCGGGTGATTCCTACGAGCAGTACTTC. It yields the protein CASSHRLAGDSYEQYF. Full variable domain (outside the CDR3, taken from reference TRBV7-9 and TRBJ2-7): DTGVSQNPRHKITKRGQNVTFRCDPISEHNRLYWYRQTLGQGPEFLTYFQNEAQLEKSRLLSDRFSAERPKGSFSTLEIQRTEQGDSAMYLCASSHRLAGDSYEQYFGPGTRLTVT.

This chain joins TRBV28 and TRBJ2-7; D gene ambiguous. The CDR3 has 11 residues. The germline gives CDR1 MDHEN, CDR2 SYDVKM. Between the trimmed V and J ends, which lost 6 bases and 4 bases, there was a span of 7 bases. DNA for the CDR3: TGTGCCAGCAGATCCGCGTACGAGCAGTACTTC. It is translated as CASRSAYEQYF.

This clone was detected a few times. The genes are TRBV19 and TRBJ2-1, with TRBD2 identical over 9 bases. V trimming: 8 bases; J trimming: 4 bases; junction bases outside the gene matches: 9. The CDR3 is made up of 15 amino acids. Germline V gives CDR1 LNHDA, CDR2 SQIVND (reference sequence). This CDR3 reads CASVKLAGGYNEQFF. The CDR3 DNA sequence: TGTGCCAGTGTCAAACTAGCGGGCGGGTACAATGAGCAGTTCTTC.

The chain has TRBV5-4 and TRBJ2-1; D is unresolved. Deletions cut 0 bases from V and 8 bases from J, with 18 bases between. This CDR3 has 16 residues. The germline gives CDR1 SGHNT, CDR2 YYREEE (reference sequence). The chain's CDR3 is CASSLADVLLDYEQFF. The DNA for the CDR3 is TGTGCCAGCAGCTTGGCCGACGTGCTTCTAGATTATGAGCAGTTCTTC.

V gene TRBV5-1 combines with J gene TRBJ1-1, with a weak D call TRBD1 (6 bases). CDR1 is SGHRS, CDR2 YFSETQ, per germline. The CDR3 is made up of 13 amino acids. V lost 8 bases to trimming and J lost 0 bases, with 11 bases between them. This CDR3 is CASAGGLNTEAFF. CDR3 nucleotides: TGCGCCAGTGCGGGGGGCTTGAACACTGAAGCTTTCTTT.

Worth noting for this clone: One end of the junction does not line up with germline, which may come from a read error. This chain joins TRBV4-1 and TRBJ1-1; 8 bases are a match to TRBD1. Germline V gene lookup returns CDR1 MGHRA and CDR2 YSYEKL. The CDR3 length is 14 residues. The CDR3 nucleotides read TGCGCCGGCAGCCACCCAGGACAGGGCAGAGGAGCTTTCTTT. This translates into CAGSHPGQGRGAFF.

The CDR3 DNA is TGTGCCAGCAGTTTAACTAGCGGGGGGACAGATACGCAGTATTTT. This codes for CASSLTSGGTDTQYF. The chain joins TRBV27 to TRBJ2-3, with 12 nucleotides matching TRBD2. CDR1 is MNHEY, CDR2 SMNVEV, per germline (reference sequence). This CDR3 has 15 amino acids. With 2 bases clipped from V and 3 bases from J, the junction kept 0 bases outside the gene matches.

The V gene is TRBV7-9, the J gene TRBJ2-3; D is possibly TRBD2 (5 bases). CDR3 length: 13 amino acids. Germline CDR1 is SEHNR and CDR2 is FQNEAQ (reference sequence). Trimming pared 4 bases from V and 10 bases from J, leaving 15 bases between. The CDR3: CASSSSGKRAQYF. CDR3 DNA: TGTGCCAGCAGCTCATCCGGGAAAAGGGCGCAGTATTTT.

The CDR3 loop is CASSLNTGYTEAFF. In DNA form, the CDR3 reads TGTGCCAGCTCACTAAACACAGGGTACACTGAAGCTTTCTTT. The chain combines TRBV18 with TRBJ1-1; D is perhaps TRBD1 (6 bases). The CDR3 consists of 14 residues. Looked up from germline, CDR1 is KGHSH and CDR2 is LQKENI. The V gene lost 4 bases and the J gene lost 3 bases, with 12 bases spanning the gap.